This T cell receptor beta chain was sequenced for a study of T-cell reconstitution after alpha-beta-depleted transplantation in children. It was with unique molecular identifiers that the TCRbeta library was prepared. TCRdb reanalysed the PCR reads using MiXCR and keeps one entry per CDR3 protein. The sample holds some 530,000 distinct CDR3 sequences; around 12% are singletons and the top ten take over 5.5%. This clonotype was observed a few times. Mismatch with germline at one junction end may stem from a read error. This CDR3 has 15 residues. This material consisted of PBMCs from the stem cell graft donor, taken from the stem cell graft. The source of this sequence is a human donor who donated a stem cell graft to a child with combined immunodeficiency. V gene TRBV12-3 or TRBV12-4 combines with J gene TRBJ2-1, with D perhaps TRBD1 or TRBD2 (6 bases each). CDR3 bases: TGTGCCAGCAGCCCGGGGGCTCTCTCCCACAATGAGCAGTTCTTC. Its translation is CASSPGALSHNEQFF.